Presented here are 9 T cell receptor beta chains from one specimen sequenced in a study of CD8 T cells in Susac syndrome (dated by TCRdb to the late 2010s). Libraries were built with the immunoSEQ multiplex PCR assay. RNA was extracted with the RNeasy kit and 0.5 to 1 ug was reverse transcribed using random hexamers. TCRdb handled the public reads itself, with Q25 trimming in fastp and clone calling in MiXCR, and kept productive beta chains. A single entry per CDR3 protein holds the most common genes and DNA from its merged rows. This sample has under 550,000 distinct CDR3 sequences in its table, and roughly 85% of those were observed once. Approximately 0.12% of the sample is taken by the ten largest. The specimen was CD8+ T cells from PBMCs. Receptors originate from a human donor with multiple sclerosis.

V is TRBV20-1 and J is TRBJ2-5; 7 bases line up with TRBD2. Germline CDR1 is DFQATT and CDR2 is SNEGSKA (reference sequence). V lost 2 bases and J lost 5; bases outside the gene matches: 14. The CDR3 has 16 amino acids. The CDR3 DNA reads TGCAGTGCTAGAACGACAGAGGGATGGGAGGGGGAGACCCAGTACTTC. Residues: CSARTTEGWEGETQYF.

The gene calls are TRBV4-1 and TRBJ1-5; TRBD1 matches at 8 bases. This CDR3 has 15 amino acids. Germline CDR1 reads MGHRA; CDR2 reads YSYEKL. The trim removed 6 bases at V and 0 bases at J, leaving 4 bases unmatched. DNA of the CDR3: TGCGCCAGCAGACTGACAGGGGATAGCAATCAGCCCCAGCATTTT. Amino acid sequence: CASRLTGDSNQPQHF.

This CDR3 is CASSLTSGRTDTQYF. The CDR3 nucleotides are TGTGCCAGCAGCTTGACTAGCGGAAGGACAGATACGCAGTATTTT. J is TRBJ2-3 and V is TRBV7-2; 9 bases line up with TRBD2. The CDR3 sequence is 15 residues long. V was pared by 3 bases and J by 3 bases, with 4 bases of the junction left unmatched. Germline CDR1 SGHTA, CDR2 FQGNSA.

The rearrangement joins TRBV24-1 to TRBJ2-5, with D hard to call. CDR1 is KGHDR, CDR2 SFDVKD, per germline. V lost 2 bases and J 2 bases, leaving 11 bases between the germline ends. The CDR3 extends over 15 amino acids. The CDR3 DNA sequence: TGTGCCACCAGTGATTCAAAAGGGCGGCAAGAGACCCAGTACTTC. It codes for CATSDSKGRQETQYF.

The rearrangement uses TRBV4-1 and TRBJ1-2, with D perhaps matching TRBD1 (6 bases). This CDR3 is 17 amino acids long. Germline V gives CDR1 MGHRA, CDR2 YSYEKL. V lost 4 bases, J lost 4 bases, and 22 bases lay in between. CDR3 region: CASSPGAGASLGYGYTF. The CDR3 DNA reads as TGCGCCAGCAGCCCTGGGGCAGGGGCCTCTCTTGGCTATGGCTACACCTTC.

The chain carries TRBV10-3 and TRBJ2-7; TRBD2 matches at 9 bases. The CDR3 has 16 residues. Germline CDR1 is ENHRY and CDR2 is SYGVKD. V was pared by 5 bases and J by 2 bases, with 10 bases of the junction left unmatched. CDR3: CAISSGWSSGTYEQYF. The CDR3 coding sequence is TGTGCCATCAGTTCTGGCTGGTCTAGCGGGACCTACGAGCAGTACTTC.

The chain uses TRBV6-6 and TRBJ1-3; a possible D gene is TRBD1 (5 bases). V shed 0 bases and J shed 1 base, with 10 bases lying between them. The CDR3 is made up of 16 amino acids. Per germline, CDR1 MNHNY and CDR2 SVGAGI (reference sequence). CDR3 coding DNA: TGTGCCAGCAGTTACTCGGACACCGATTCTGGAAACACCATATATTTT. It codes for CASSYSDTDSGNTIYF.

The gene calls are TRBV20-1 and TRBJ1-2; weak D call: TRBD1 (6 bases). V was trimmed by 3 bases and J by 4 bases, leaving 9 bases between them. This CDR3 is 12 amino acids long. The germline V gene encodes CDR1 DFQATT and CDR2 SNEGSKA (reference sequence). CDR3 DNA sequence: TGCAGTGCTAGGGACAGCTCCTATGGCTACACCTTC. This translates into CSARDSSYGYTF.

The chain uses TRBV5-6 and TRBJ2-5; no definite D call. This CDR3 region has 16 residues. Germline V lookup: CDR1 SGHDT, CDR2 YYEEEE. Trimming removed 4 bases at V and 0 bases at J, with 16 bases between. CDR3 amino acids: CASSLEPDGYQETQYF. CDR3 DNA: TGTGCCAGCAGCCTAGAGCCGGACGGATACCAAGAGACCCAGTACTTC.